This T cell receptor (beta chain) was recorded in a study of CD8+ T cells in alopecia areata. Study-wide points: In lesional scalp, particularly from alopecia totalis/universalis, clonality was higher than in normal scalp. Whereas mice showed it more clearly, TCR sharing across patients was murkier, possibly because of HLA.

V dropped 1 base and J dropped 2 bases, with 11 bases sitting between them. The CDR3 is 15 residues long. Germline assignment: CDR1 PRHDT and CDR2 FYEKMQ (reference sequence). Collected material from alopecia areata patients comprised lesional scalp punch biopsies and peripheral blood. Cell sorting on a FACSAria was used to separate CD4+ and CD8+ T cells from the PBMCs. For this clone: Its specificity is not known.

Following RNA extraction, reverse transcription yielded cDNA that acted as the sequencing template. TCRdb's copy holds only in-frame clones and misses some; the assay was immunoSEQ multiplex PCR. Seen here are about 100,000 clones, 50% to 70% observed once, and the top ten hold roughly 25%. What was sequenced was NKG2D-low CD8+ T cells sorted from blood. The clonotype was recovered from a human donor with alopecia areata. This sequence joins TRBV13 and TRBJ2-5; no clear D. CDR3 DNA sequence: TGTGCCAGCAGCTTAGTGAAGGAGCCGCAAGAGACCCAGTACTTC. It translates to CASSLVKEPQETQYF.